The entry below describes one TCR beta chain. Antigen: not known. The germline V gene encodes CDR1 MDHEN and CDR2 SYDVKM. The V and J ends lost 5 bases and 4 bases respectively, with 17 bases between them. CDR3 length equals 15 residues. This sample stems from a study of T cell repertoires in cytomegalovirus infection. Study background: Both recently identified HLA-C-restricted and well-studied HLA-B-restricted CMV epitopes were used in the study. Through public TCR beta signatures, both CMV infection and matching HLA type were indicated.

Study results and limitations: Cumulative frequency of public TCR beta families picked out carriers of CMV plus the relevant HLA. Clonotype analysis showed dominance of the ex vivo response by HLA-C-restricted CMV-specific TCR beta clonotypes.

Via MiXCR, TCRdb re-called the reads, giving one row per CDR3 protein. This table has just under 500,000 distinct CDR3 sequences, around 35% appearing once. Material: cultured PBMCs, obtained from culture after CMV antigen stimulation. The TCR sequence derives from a human donor in good health (CMV status not recorded). Some clones in this sample may be carry-over from other donors' samples. This chain joins TRBV28 and TRBJ1-2; the D gene is possibly TRBD1 (6 bases). CDR3: CASSGTPWVSYGYTF. The CDR3 DNA reads as TGTGCCAGCAGTGGGACACCCTGGGTGAGCTATGGCTACACCTTC.